One and the same sample provided the 11 T cell receptor beta chains below, sequenced in a study of blood T cell repertoires in COVID-19. Clones were sequenced by immunoSEQ multiplex PCR, and TCRdb holds only the in-frame ones, with some missing. The sample lists over 60,000 clones; about nine tenths were seen once. Sequencing was done on a sample of peripheral blood. The receptors were sampled from a man aged 70 or older with active or convalescent COVID-19.

This chain joins TRBV5-1 and TRBJ1-1; D is unresolved. CDR3 length equals 13 residues. Trimming removed 4 bases from V and 5 bases from J, with 12 bases in between. The germline V gene encodes CDR1 SGHRS and CDR2 YFSETQ. The CDR3 DNA follows: TGCGCCAGCAGCCAGCTGGAGAGGACTGAAGCTTTCTTT. Translation: CASSQLERTEAFF.

The table lists this clone with a few counts. The rearrangement uses TRBV18 and TRBJ2-1; D gene unclear. Trimming left V 6 bases short and J 5 bases short, with 23 bases between. Germline CDR1 is KGHSH and CDR2 is LQKENI. This CDR3 region has 17 residues. The CDR3 here is CASSARGAIIRNNEQFF. The CDR3 DNA reads TGTGCCAGCTCTGCTCGCGGTGCTATAATCAGAAACAATGAGCAGTTCTTC.

V is TRBV18 and J is TRBJ2-5; a weak D match, TRBD1 (5 bases). V gave up 2 bases and J gave up 5 bases, with 12 bases separating them. CDR1 is KGHSH, CDR2 LQKENI, per germline. The CDR3 spans 14 residues. In DNA, the CDR3 is TGTGCCAGCTCACCATTTACAGGTCAGGAGACCCAGTACTTC. It codes for CASSPFTGQETQYF.

This clone was detected only once. V and J are TRBV6-2 or TRBV6-3 and TRBJ2-7; D gene uncertain. The CDR3 length is 11 residues. From germline, CDR1 is MNHEY and CDR2 SVGEGT. Trimming left V 6 bases short and J 4 bases short, with 7 bases between. CDR3 residues: CASSLQYEQYF. CDR3 bases: TGTGCCAGCAGCCTCCAGTACGAGCAGTACTTC.

The chain carries TRBV19 and TRBJ1-5; tentative D call: TRBD1 (6 bases). The CDR3 extends over 13 amino acids. Germline CDR1 and CDR2: LNHDA and SQIVND (reference sequence). Trimming removed 4 bases from V and 4 bases from J, with 8 bases in between. CDR3 in DNA: TGTGCCAGTAGTAAACAGGGAAATCAGCCCCAGCATTTT. This gives the protein CASSKQGNQPQHF.

The genes are TRBV27 and TRBJ2-7, with TRBD2 matching 10 bases. The V and J ends lost 6 bases and 3 bases, in that order; junction bases with no gene match: 8. The germline V gene encodes CDR1 MNHEY and CDR2 SMNVEV (reference sequence). The CDR3 is 15 residues long. The CDR3 coding sequence is TGTGCCAGCAGCCTTACCGGGACTAGCGACTACGAGCAGTACTTC. This gives the protein CASSLTGTSDYEQYF.

The chain combines TRBV11-3 with TRBJ2-2, with TRBD1 matching over 7 bases. Per the germline V gene, CDR1 is SGHNT and CDR2 is YENEEA. J was trimmed by 5 bases and V by 3 bases; bases with no gene match: 3. This CDR3 contains 14 residues. CDR3 in amino acids: CASSLGQLTGELFF. In DNA form, the CDR3 reads TGTGCCAGCAGCTTGGGACAGCTAACCGGGGAGCTGTTTTTT.

V and J are TRBV10-1 and TRBJ1-3; D may be TRBD1 (5 bases). Trimming removed 6 bases from V and 5 bases from J, with 20 bases in between. The CDR3 sequence is 16 residues long. The germline V gene has CDR1 WNHNN and CDR2 SYGVQD (reference sequence). CDR3 protein: CASRAGVGFLRNTIYF. The DNA for the CDR3 is TGCGCCAGCAGAGCGGGGGTCGGGTTTTTGAGAAACACCATATATTTT.

The rearrangement uses TRBV2 and TRBJ2-5, with TRBD2 matching 10 bases. The CDR3 is made up of 13 amino acids. From germline, CDR1 is SNHLY and CDR2 FYNNEI. Unmatched junction bases numbered 1, after V lost 8 bases and J lost 1 base. The CDR3 protein is CASQREGQETQYF. DNA for the CDR3: TGTGCCAGCCAGCGGGAGGGCCAAGAGACCCAGTACTTC.

This chain joins TRBV19 and TRBJ2-7, with D tentatively TRBD1 (5 bases). Germline CDR1 LNHDA, CDR2 SQIVND (reference sequence). This CDR3 has 18 amino acids. V lost 4 bases, J lost 4 bases, and 26 bases lay in between. The CDR3 bases are TGTGCCAGTAGTACAGAGACAGTGCGACCGGGTAGTAGGTACGAGCAGTACTTC. It encodes CASSTETVRPGSRYEQYF.

The V call is TRBV18, the J call TRBJ1-2; D is perhaps TRBD1 (5 bases). There are 15 residues in the CDR3. CDR1 and CDR2 from the germline V gene are KGHSH and LQKENI. Between the trimmed V and J ends, which lost 3 bases and 5 bases, there was a span of 16 bases. For the CDR3, the DNA is TGTGCCAGCTCACCTCTACCGGACGGACAATATGGCTACACCTTC. Translating it yields CASSPLPDGQYGYTF.